The clone carrying this T cell receptor beta chain was observed a few times. What it binds is not known. These data originate in a study of T-cell memory formation after mild COVID-19. The study's findings and limits: Researchers found some responding clones in pre-infection memory, a sign that cross-reactive memory joined.

A single record per CDR3 protein comes from TCRdb applying MiXCR to the 5' RACE reads. The sample contains 350,000 to 500,000 distinct CDR3 sequences, around a quarter of which appear only once. The CDR3 runs to 15 residues. Germline CDR1 is KGHDR and CDR2 is SFDVKD. V lost 3 bases and J lost 9, with 17 bases in between. V is TRBV24-1 and J is TRBJ1-5, with D unclear. This receptor was obtained from an adult woman who had mild COVID-19 (a few samples of this study predate the infection). Cell type and time point are not known. The sample comprised PBMCs or a T cell subset sorted from them (not recorded which). The CDR3 DNA reads TGTGCCACCAGTGATAGCGGAGTCCTCCATTGGCCCCAGCATTTT. Encoded protein: CATSDSGVLHWPQHF.